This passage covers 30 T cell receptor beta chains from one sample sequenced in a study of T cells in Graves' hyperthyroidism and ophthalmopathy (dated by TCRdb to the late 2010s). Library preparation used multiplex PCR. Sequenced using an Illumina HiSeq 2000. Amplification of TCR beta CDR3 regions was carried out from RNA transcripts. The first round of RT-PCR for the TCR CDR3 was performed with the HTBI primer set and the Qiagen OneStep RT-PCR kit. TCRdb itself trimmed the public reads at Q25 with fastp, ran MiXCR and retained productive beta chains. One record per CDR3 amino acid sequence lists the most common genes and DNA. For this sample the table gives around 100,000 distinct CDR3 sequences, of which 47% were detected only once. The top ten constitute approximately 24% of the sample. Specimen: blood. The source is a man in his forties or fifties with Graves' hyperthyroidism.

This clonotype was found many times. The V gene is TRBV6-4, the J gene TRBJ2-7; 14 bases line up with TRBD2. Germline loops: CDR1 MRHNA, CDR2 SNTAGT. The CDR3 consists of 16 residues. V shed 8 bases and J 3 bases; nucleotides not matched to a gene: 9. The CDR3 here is CASPRGLAGEIYEQYF. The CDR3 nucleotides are TGTGCCAGCCCAAGGGGACTAGCGGGAGAAATCTACGAGCAGTACTTC.

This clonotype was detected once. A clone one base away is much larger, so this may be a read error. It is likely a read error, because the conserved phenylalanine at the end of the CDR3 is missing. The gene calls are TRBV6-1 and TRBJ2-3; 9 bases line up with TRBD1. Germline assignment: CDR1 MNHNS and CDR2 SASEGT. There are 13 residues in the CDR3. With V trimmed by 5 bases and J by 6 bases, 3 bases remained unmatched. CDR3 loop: CASSKQGADTQYV. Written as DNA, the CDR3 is TGTGCCAGCAGTAAACAGGGGGCGGATACGCAGTATGTT.

The chain's CDR3 is CAWSTLPSAEAFF. The CDR3 DNA reads as TGTGCCTGGAGTACTCTCCCTAGCGCTGAAGCTTTCTTT. V gene TRBV7-9 combines with J gene TRBJ1-1; no firm D call. V dropped 11 bases and J dropped 6 bases, with 19 bases sitting between them. This CDR3 has 13 residues. Per germline, CDR1 SEHNR and CDR2 FQNEAQ (reference sequence). The variable domain in full, with the rest retrieved from reference TRBV7-9 and TRBJ1-1, is DTGVSQNPRHKITKRGQNVTFRCDPISEHNRLYWYRQTLGQGPEFLTYFQNEAQLEKSRLLSDRFSAERPKGSFSTLEIQRTEQGDSAMYLCAWSTLPSAEAFFGQGTRLTVV.

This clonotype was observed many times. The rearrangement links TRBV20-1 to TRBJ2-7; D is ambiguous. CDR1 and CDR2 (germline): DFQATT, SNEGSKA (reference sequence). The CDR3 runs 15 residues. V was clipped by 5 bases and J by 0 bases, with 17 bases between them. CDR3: CSARDQRPPSYEQYF. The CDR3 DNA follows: TGCAGTGCTCGTGATCAAAGGCCCCCCTCCTACGAGCAGTACTTC.

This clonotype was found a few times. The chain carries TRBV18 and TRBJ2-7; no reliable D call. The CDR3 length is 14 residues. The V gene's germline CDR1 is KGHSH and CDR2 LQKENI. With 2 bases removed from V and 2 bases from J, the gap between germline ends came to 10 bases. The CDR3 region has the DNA TGTGCCAGCTCACCATACGGGCAGACCTACGAGCAGTACTTC. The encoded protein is CASSPYGQTYEQYF.

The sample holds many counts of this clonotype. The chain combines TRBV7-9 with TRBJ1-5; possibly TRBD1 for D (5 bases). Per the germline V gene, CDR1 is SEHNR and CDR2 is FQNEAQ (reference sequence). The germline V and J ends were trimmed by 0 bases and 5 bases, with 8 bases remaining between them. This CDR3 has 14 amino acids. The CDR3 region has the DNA TGTGCCAGCAGCTTAGCGCCGGGACATCAGCCCCAGCATTTT. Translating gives CASSLAPGHQPQHF.

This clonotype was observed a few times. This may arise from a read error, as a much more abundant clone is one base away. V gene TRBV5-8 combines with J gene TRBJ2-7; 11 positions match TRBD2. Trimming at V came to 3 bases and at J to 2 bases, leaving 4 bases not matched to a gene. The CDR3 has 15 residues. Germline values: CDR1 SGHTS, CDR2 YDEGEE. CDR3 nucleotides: TGTGCCAGCAGCTACGCGGGACTAGCGGCCTACGAGCAGTACTTC. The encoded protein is CASSYAGLAAYEQYF.

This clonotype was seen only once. CDR3 loop: CASSDSQGAFF. The CDR3 DNA follows: TGTGCCAGCAGTGATTCCCAGGGAGCTTTCTTT. The chain recombines TRBV6-1 with TRBJ1-1; D perhaps matches TRBD1 (5 bases). CDR1 is MNHNS, CDR2 SASEGT, per germline. This CDR3 spans 11 amino acids. Trimming cost V 3 bases and J 10 bases, with 9 bases left between them.

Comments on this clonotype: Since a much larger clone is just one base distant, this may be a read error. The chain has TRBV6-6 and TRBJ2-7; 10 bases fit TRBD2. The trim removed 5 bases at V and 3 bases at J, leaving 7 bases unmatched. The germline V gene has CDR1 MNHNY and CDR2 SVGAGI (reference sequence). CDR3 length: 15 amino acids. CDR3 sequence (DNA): TGTGCCAGCAGTCGTCTAGCGGGGGCCTTCTACGAGCAGTACTTC. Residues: CASSRLAGAFYEQYF.

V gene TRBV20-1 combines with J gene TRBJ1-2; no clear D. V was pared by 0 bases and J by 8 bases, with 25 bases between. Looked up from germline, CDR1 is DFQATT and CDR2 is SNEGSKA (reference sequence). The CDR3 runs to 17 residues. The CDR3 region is CSARDPQSSVGSYGYTF. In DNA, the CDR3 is TGCAGTGCTAGAGACCCTCAAAGCAGTGTAGGGTCATACGGCTACACCTTC.

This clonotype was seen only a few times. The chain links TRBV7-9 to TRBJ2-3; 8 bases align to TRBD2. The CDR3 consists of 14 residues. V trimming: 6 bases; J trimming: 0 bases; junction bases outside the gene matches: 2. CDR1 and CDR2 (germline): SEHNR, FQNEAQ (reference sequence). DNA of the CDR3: TGTGCCAGCAGGCCTAGCGGGAGCACAGATACGCAGTATTTT. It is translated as CASRPSGSTDTQYF.

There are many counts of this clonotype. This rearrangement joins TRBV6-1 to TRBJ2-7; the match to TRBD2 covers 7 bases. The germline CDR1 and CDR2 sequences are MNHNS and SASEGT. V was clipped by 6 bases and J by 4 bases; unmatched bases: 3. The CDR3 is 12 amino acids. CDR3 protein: CASRGGSYEQYF. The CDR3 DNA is TGTGCCAGCAGGGGCGGGAGTTACGAGCAGTACTTC.

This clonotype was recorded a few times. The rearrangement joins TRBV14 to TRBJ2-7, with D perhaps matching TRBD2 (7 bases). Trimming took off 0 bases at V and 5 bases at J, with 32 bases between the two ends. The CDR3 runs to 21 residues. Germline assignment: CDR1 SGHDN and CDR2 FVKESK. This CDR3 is CASSQDLYDGQFERGGHEQYF. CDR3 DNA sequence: TGTGCCAGCAGCCAAGATCTTTACGATGGACAGTTCGAGAGGGGGGGTCACGAGCAGTACTTC. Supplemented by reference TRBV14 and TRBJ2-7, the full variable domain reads EAGVTQFPSHSVIEKGQTVTLRCDPISGHDNLYWYRRVMGKEIKFLLHFVKESKQDESGMPNNRFLAERTGGTYSTLKVQPAELEDSGVYFCASSQDLYDGQFERGGHEQYFGPGTRLTVT.

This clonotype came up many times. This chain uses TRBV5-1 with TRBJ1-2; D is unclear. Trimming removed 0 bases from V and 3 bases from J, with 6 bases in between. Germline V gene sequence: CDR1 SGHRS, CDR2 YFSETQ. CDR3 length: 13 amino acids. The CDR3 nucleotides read TGCGCCAGCAGCTTGGACATTTACTATGGCTACACCTTC. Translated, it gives CASSLDIYYGYTF.

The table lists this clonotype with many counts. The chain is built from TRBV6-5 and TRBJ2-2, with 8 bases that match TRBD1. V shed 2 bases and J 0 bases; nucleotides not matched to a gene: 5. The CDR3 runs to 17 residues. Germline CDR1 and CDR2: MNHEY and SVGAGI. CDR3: CASSYTGQGTNTGELFF. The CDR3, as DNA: TGTGCCAGCAGTTACACAGGACAGGGAACGAACACCGGGGAGCTGTTTTTT.

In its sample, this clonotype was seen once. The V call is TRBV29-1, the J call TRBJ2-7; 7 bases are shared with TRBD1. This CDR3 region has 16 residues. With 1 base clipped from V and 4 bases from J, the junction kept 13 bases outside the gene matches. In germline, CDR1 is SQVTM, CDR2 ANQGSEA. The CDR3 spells CSVEVRDSPFPYEQYF. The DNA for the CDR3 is TGCAGCGTTGAAGTTAGGGACAGTCCCTTCCCTTACGAGCAGTACTTC.

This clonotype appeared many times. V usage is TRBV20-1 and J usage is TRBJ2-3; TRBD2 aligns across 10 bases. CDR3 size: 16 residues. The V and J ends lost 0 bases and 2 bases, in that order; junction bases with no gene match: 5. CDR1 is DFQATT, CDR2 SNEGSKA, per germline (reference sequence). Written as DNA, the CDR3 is TGCAGTGCTAGAGAGATAGCGGGAGGCCCCACAGATACGCAGTATTTT. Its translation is CSAREIAGGPTDTQYF.

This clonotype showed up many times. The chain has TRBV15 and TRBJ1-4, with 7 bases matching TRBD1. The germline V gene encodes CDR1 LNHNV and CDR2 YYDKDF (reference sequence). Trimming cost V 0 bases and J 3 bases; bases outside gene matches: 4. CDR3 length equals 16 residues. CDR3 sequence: CATSRDLRGANEKLFF. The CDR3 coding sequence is TGTGCCACCAGCAGAGACCTCAGGGGGGCTAATGAAAAACTGTTTTTT.

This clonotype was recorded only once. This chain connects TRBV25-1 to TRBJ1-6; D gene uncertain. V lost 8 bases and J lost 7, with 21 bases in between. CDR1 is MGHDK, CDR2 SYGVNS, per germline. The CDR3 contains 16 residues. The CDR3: CASSPFPSADNSPLHF. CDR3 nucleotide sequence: TGTGCCAGCTCACCCTTCCCCAGTGCCGACAATTCACCCCTCCACTTT.

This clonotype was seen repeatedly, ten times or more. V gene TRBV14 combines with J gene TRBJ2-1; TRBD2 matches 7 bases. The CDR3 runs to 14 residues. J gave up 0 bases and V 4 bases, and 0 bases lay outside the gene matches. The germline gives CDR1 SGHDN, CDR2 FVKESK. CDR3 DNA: TGTGCCAGCAGCCCTAGCGGCTCCTACAATGAGCAGTTCTTC. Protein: CASSPSGSYNEQFF.

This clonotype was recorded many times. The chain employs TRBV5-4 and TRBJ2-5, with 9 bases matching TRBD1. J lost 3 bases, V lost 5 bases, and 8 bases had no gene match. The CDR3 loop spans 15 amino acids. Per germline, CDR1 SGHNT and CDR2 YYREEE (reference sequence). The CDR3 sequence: CASRALTGGEETQYF. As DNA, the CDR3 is TGTGCCAGCAGGGCACTGACAGGGGGTGAAGAGACCCAGTACTTC.

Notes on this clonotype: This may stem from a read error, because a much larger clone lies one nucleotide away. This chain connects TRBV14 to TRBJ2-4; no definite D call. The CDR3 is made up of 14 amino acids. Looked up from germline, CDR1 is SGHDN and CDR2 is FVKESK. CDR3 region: CTSSQGVWENIQYF. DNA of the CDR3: TGTACCAGCAGCCAAGGTGTATGGGAAAACATTCAGTACTTC.

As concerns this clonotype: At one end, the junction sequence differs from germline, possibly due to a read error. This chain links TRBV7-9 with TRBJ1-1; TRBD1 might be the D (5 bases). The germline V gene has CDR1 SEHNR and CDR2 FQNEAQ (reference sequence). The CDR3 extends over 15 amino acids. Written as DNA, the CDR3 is TGTGCCAGCAGCCCGAACAGGAGTTTGAACACTGAAGCCTTCTTT. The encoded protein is CASSPNRSLNTEAFF.

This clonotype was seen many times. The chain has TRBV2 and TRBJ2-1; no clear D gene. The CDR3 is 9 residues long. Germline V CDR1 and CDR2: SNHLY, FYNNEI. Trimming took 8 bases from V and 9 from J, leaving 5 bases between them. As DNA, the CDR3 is TGTGCCAGCGGAAGTGAGCAGTTCTTC. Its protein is CASGSEQFF.

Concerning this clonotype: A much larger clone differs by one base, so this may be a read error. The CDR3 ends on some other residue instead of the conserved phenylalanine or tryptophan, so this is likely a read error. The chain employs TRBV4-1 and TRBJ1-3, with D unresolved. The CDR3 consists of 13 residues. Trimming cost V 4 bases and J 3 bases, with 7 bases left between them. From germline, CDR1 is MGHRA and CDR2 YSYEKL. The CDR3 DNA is TGCGCCAGCAGCCGAGGAGGTGGAAACACCATATATCTT. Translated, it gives CASSRGGGNTIYL.

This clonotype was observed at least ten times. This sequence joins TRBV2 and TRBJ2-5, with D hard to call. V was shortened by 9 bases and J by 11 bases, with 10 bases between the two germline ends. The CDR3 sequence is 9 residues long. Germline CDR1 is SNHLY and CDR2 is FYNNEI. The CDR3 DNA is TGTGCCAGTCAAAGAGGTCAGTACTTC. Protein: CASQRGQYF.

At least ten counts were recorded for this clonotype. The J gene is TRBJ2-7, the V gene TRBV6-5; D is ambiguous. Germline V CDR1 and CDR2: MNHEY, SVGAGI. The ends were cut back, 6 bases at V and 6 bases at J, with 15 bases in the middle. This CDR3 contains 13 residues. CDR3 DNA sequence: TGTGCCAGCAGCCTACTCGGTGGGGTCGAGCAGTACTTC. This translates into CASSLLGGVEQYF.

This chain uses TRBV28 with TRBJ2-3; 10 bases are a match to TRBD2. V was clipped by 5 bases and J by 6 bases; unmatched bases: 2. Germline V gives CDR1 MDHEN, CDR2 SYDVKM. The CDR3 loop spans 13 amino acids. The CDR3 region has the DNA TGTGCCAGCAGTGCGGGACTAGCGGATACGCAGTATTTT. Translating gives CASSAGLADTQYF. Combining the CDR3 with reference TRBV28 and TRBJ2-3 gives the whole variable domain DVKVTQSSRYLVKRTGEKVFLECVQDMDHENMFWYRQDPGLGLRLIYFSYDVKMKEKGDIPEGYSVSREKKERFSLILESASTNQTSMYLCASSAGLADTQYFGPGTRLTVL.

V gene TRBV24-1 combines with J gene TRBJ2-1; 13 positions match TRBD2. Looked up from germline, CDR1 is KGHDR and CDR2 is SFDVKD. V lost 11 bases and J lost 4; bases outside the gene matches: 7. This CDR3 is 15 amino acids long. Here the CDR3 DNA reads TGTGCCAGCTCACTAGCGGGAGGGTTGTACAATGAGCAGTTCTTC. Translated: CASSLAGGLYNEQFF.

CDR3 residues: CASSFLGQGNNEQFF. In DNA form, the CDR3 reads TGTGCCAGCAGCTTCCTGGGACAGGGTAACAATGAGCAGTTCTTC. The chain uses TRBV7-3 and TRBJ2-1, with TRBD1 identical over 9 bases. The trim removed 3 bases at V and 5 bases at J, leaving 5 bases unmatched. CDR1 and CDR2 (germline): SGHTA, FQGTGA. CDR3 length: 15 amino acids.